Listed below are T cell receptor beta chains from one sample, sequenced in a study of blood T cell repertoires in COVID-19. The data were produced by immunoSEQ multiplex PCR, yet TCRdb's version contains in-frame clones alone and is incomplete. The sample lists roughly 210,000 clones; roughly nine tenths were seen once. The sample was peripheral blood. The receptors derive from a man between 65 and 85 years old with acute or convalescent COVID-19. CDR3s include the opening cysteine and the closing phenylalanine or tryptophan. Size is stated for part of the rows, as once, few or many counts, or as a class when the clone is expanded.

V gene | clone size | CDR3 protein
TRBV28 | few | CASSVWVQGGQPQHF
TRBV4-3 | - | CASSQDGPSGKGNIQYF
TRBV6-5 | - | CASEDRVNYGYTF
TRBV7-9 | once | CASSTHSGTGADTQYF
TRBV10-3 | - | CAISEDRDRAGYTF
TRBV2 | - | CASTGNTEAFF
TRBV25-1 | - | CASSEYRAGSYEQYF
TRBV6-1 | - | CASSEGIMGGYGYTF
TRBV13 | - | CASSRYRVDEQFF
TRBV5-1 | few | CASSVTSRTGELFF
TRBV27 | - | CASRTSGGKEQYF
TRBV3-1/TRBV3-2 | - | CASSHRETEAFF
TRBV7-9 | - | CASSVTGGKVAETQYF
TRBV3-1/TRBV3-2 | once | CASSQTPTAGQGTNSPLHF
TRBV9 | few | CASSQRGLAAGELFF
TRBV9 | - | CASSVLAGANTGELFF
TRBV11-2 | - | CASSLSHGSGNTIYF
TRBV5-6 | - | CASSPSGPTNEQFF
TRBV25-1 | - | CASSGNRGRNTIYF
TRBV28 | - | CASRTDRDTEAFF
TRBV10-3 | - | CAIQVLAGAYNEQFF
TRBV5-6 | - | CASSLLGAGNTIYF
TRBV5-6 | - | CASRRSGFQGDTQYF
TRBV19 | once | CASSIGTTGNVYGYTF
TRBV13 | - | CASSPGTPSYEQYF
TRBV27 | - | CASRGSGETQYF
TRBV5-4 | - | CASSWGRAEAFF
TRBV9 | once | CASSVSSGTYNEQFF
TRBV6-6 | - | CASSYSKTREGLGYTF
TRBV7-7 | - | CASSPGRGRDQPQHF
TRBV7-2 | - | CASSRDRLITGELFF